A selection of T cell receptor beta chains follows, all from one sample in a study of cytomegalovirus exposure and HLA in healthy donors. Method: immunoSEQ multiplex PCR; TCRdb's copy keeps in-frame clones and lacks some. There are roughly 220,000 clones in the sample; around four fifths occur only once, and 11% to 15% lies in the top ten. Sequencing used PBMCs. Receptors were obtained from a woman between 25 and 40 years old in good health and CMV-seropositive. The CDR3 runs from the conserved cysteine through the conserved F or W. D genes are given only for firm matches. Clone size, where shown, is once, few, many, or a class for clones that have expanded.

clone_size | d_call | j_call | v_call | cdr3_aa | cdr3_nt
once | . | TRBJ2-1 | TRBV5-1 | CASSLSYGLGDHEQFF | TGCGCCAGCAGCTTGAGTTACGGCTTGGGGGACCATGAGCAGTTCTTC
. | TRBD2 | TRBJ2-5 | TRBV4-3 | CASSHLGSGKETQYF | TGCGCCAGCAGCCACCTAGGTAGCGGGAAAGAGACCCAGTACTTC
few | . | TRBJ1-2 | TRBV30 | CAWSSGNYGYTF | TGTGCCTGGAGTAGTGGGAACTATGGCTACACCTTC
few | TRBD1 | TRBJ2-5 | TRBV5-1 | CASRFPGTGEETQYF | TGCGCCAGCAGATTTCCCGGGACAGGGGAAGAGACCCAGTACTTC
few | . | TRBJ1-3 | TRBV10-3 | CAISDWTGSSGNTIYF | TGTGCCATCAGTGATTGGACGGGGAGCTCTGGAAACACCATATATTTT
few | . | TRBJ1-3 | TRBV29-1 | CSAETGTGNTIYF | TGCAGCGCTGAAACCGGAACTGGAAACACCATATATTTT
. | . | TRBJ1-1 | TRBV6-6 | CASSAPGGNTEAFF | TGTGCCAGCAGTGCCCCGGGGGGGAACACTGAAGCTTTCTTT
. | . | TRBJ2-3 | TRBV25-1 | CASIGSGDTQYF | TGTGCCAGCATCGGGAGTGGGGATACGCAGTATTTT
. | . | TRBJ2-7 | TRBV6-4 | CASRIYEQYF | TGTGCCAGCAGGATATACGAGCAGTACTTC
. | . | TRBJ2-7 | TRBV30 | CACARSGDYEQYF | TGTGCCTGCGCGCGTAGCGGAGACTACGAGCAGTACTTC
. | . | TRBJ1-4 | TRBV28 | CASTSGTKEFNEKLFF | TGTGCCAGCACGTCCGGGACCAAGGAGTTTAATGAAAAACTGTTTTTT
. | TRBD1 | TRBJ2-7 | TRBV6-5 | CASSYGTRGYEQYF | TGTGCCAGCAGTTACGGGACCAGGGGGTACGAGCAGTACTTC
. | TRBD2 | TRBJ2-7 | TRBV5-4 | CASSLRLAGGYEQYF | TGTGCCAGCAGCTTGAGACTAGCGGGAGGGTACGAGCAGTACTTC
few | . | TRBJ1-1 | TRBV29-1 | CSVQRNTEAFF | TGCAGCGTTCAACGGAACACTGAAGCTTTCTTT
. | TRBD1 | TRBJ1-2 | TRBV30 | CALTGGDGYTF | TGTGCCTTAACAGGGGGGGATGGCTACACCTTC
. | TRBD1 | TRBJ2-1 | TRBV19 | CASSRDSLYNEQFF | TGTGCCAGTAGTCGGGACAGCCTCTACAATGAGCAGTTCTTC
. | . | TRBJ1-2 | TRBV28 | CASSLVAGEGGYTF | TGTGCCAGCAGTTTAGTGGCGGGGGAGGGAGGCTACACCTTC
. | . | TRBJ1-2 | TRBV5-1 | CASSLDRRYGYTF | TGCGCCAGCAGCTTGGATCGGCGCTATGGCTACACCTTC
. | . | TRBJ2-7 | TRBV2 | CASSDGPGYEQYF | TGTGCCAGCAGTGATGGTCCGGGGTACGAGCAGTACTTC
. | . | TRBJ1-4 | TRBV6-5 | CASSYTATNEKLFF | TGTGCCAGCAGTTACACAGCAACTAATGAAAAACTGTTTTTT
. | TRBD1 | TRBJ1-5 | TRBV6-1 | CASSPGQGRNQPQHF | TGTGCCAGCAGTCCGGGACAGGGGAGAAATCAGCCCCAGCATTTT
. | TRBD2 | TRBJ2-7 | TRBV13 | CASSLLAGNSYEQYF | TGTGCCAGCAGCTTACTAGCGGGGAATTCCTACGAGCAGTACTTC
. | TRBD2 | TRBJ2-1 | TRBV27 | CASSFGRFTSGVYNEQFF | TGTGCCAGCAGTTTCGGGAGGTTCACTAGCGGAGTTTACAATGAGCAGTTCTTC
. | TRBD1 | TRBJ2-1 | TRBV6-5 | CASSYFQGANEQFF | TGTGCCAGCAGTTACTTCCAGGGGGCAAATGAGCAGTTCTTC
. | . | TRBJ2-1 | TRBV30 | CAWRARFFNEQFF | TGTGCCTGGCGGGCTAGATTTTTCAATGAGCAGTTCTTC
. | TRBD1 | TRBJ2-5 | TRBV19 | CASSDGQGDQETQYF | TGTGCCAGTAGTGATGGACAGGGCGACCAAGAGACCCAGTACTTC